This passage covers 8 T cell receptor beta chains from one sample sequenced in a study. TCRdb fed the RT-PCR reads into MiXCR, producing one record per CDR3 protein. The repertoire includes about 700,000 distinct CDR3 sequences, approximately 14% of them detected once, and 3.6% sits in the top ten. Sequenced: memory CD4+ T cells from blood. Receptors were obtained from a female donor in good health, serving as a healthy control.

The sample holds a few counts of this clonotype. The CDR3, as DNA: TGTGCCAGCTCACCCCGGACAGGGGGCGTGGGCACTGAAGCTTTCTTT. This encodes CASSPRTGGVGTEAFF. The genes are TRBV18 and TRBJ1-1, with 11 bases identical to TRBD1. Germline V gene sequence: CDR1 KGHSH, CDR2 LQKENI. The CDR3 covers 16 residues. V trimming: 3 bases; J trimming: 4 bases; junction bases outside the gene matches: 7.

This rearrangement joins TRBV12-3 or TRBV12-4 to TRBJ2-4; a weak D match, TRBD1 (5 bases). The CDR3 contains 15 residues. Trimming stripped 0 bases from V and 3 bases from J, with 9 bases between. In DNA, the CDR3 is TGTGCCAGCAGTTTAGCTTGGACAAGCAAAAACATTCAGTACTTC. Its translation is CASSLAWTSKNIQYF.

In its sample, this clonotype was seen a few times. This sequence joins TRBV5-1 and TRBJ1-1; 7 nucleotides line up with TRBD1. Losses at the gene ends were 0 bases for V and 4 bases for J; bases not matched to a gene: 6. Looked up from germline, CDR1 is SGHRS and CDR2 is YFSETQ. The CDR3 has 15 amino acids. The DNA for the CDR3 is TGCGCCAGCAGCTTGGTCGAGGGGGCCGCCACTGAAGCTTTCTTT. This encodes CASSLVEGAATEAFF.

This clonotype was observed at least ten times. The CDR3 DNA follows: TGTGCCTGGAGTCAGGTCGTAGATACGCAGTATTTT. Its translation: CAWSQVVDTQYF. The chain links TRBV30 to TRBJ2-3; D not certain. The ends were cut back, 2 bases at V and 5 bases at J, with 8 bases in the middle. Germline CDR1 GTSNPN, CDR2 SVGIG (reference sequence). CDR3 length: 12 residues. The full variable domain, in which reference TRBV30 and TRBJ2-3 provide the parts outside the CDR3, is SQTIHQWPATLVQPVGSPLSLECTVEGTSNPNLYWYRQAAGRGLQLLFYSVGIGQISSEVPQNLSASRPQDRQFILSSKKLLLSDSGFYLCAWSQVVDTQYFGPGTRLTVL.

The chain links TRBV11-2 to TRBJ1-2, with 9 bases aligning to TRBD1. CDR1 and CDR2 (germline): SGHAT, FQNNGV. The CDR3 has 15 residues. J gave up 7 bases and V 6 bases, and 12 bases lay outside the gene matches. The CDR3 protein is CASRLPGTGRGGYTF. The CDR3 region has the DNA TGTGCCAGCAGGCTCCCCGGGACAGGGCGCGGTGGCTACACCTTC.

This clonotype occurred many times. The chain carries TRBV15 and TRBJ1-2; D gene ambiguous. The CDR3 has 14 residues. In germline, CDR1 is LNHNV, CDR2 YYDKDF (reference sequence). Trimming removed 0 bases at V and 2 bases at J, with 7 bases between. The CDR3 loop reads CATSRDGWNYGYTF. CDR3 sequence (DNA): TGTGCCACCAGCAGAGACGGGTGGAACTATGGCTACACCTTC.

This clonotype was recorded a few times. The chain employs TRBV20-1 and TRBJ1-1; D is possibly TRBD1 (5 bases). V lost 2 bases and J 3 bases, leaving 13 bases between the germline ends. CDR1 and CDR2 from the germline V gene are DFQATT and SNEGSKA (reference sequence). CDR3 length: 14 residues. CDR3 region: CSARLPWGDTEAFF. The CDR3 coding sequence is TGCAGTGCTAGACTCCCATGGGGGGACACTGAAGCTTTCTTT.

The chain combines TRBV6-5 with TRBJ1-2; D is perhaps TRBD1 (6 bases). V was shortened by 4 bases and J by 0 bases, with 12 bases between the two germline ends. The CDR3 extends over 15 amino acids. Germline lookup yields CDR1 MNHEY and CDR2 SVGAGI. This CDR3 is CASSSDRRSNYGYTF. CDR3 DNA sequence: TGTGCCAGCAGTTCGGACAGACGATCTAACTATGGCTACACCTTC.